The subject of this entry is one T cell receptor (beta chain). This sample stems from a study of Graves' ophthalmopathy and Graves' hyperthyroidism. The term stable hyperthyroidism indicated an absence of ophthalmopathy within 18 months of follow-up. Additional autoimmune diseases, uncontrolled infections, pregnancy or lactation disqualified patients. PBMCs were isolated by Ficoll-Paque density gradient centrifugation, using 7.5 to 10 ml of fresh peripheral blood as the starting material. Amplification of TCR beta CDR3 regions used RNA transcripts. HTBI-primed first-round RT-PCR preceded second-round multiplex PCR. TCRdb passed the multiplex PCR reads through MiXCR, listing each CDR3 protein once. Among 500,000 to 700,000 distinct CDR3 sequences listed, about 24% were seen once. Germline CDR1 is SNHLY and CDR2 is FYNNEI. V dropped 11 bases and J dropped 5 bases, with 27 bases sitting between them. CDR3 length: 17 amino acids.

The rearrangement links TRBV2 to TRBJ2-2; D could derive from TRBD1 or TRBD2 (5 bases each). The sequenced sample consisted of peripheral blood. The sequence derives from a woman between 18 and 29 years old with stable Graves' hyperthyroidism. Some clones in this sample may be carry-over from other donors' samples. CDR3 sequence (DNA): TGTGCCTCTCTTAGGGGTGACCCTAGCACGGGGACCGGGGAGCTGTTTTTT. Encoded protein: CASLRGDPSTGTGELFF.